The source of this TCR beta chain is a study of blood T cell repertoires in COVID-19. In the study overall: PBMCs, B-cell-depleted T cells, or T cells provided the cDNA or gDNA that made up the material.

With 9 bases removed from V and 5 bases from J, the gap between germline ends came to 16 bases. Germline lookup yields CDR1 LNHDA and CDR2 SQIVND (reference sequence). This CDR3 contains 13 residues. This clone was detected a few times. The repertoire was sequenced with immunoSEQ multiplex PCR; TCRdb's copy has only in-frame clones and lacks some. The top ten clones hold roughly 1.2% of a sample with around 400,000 clones, roughly 90% of them seen once. This chain connects TRBV19 to TRBJ2-5; D perhaps matches TRBD2 (6 bases). Sequenced input: peripheral blood. This TCR was sampled from a man aged 35-49 years with acute or convalescent COVID-19. The CDR3 DNA is TGTGCCAGCTCCGTGGCGGGGAGGGAGACCCAGTACTTC. Translation: CASSVAGRETQYF.